The 9 T cell receptor beta chains given below trace back to one sample, sequenced in a study of shared T cell receptors in the human thymus. Sequencing used immunoSEQ multiplex PCR; TCRdb keeps in-frame clones, though not all of them. The sample has about 660,000 clones; 85% to 90% are singletons. The data also belong to a second study, concerning human thymus T cells.

Sequenced input: thymocytes. These receptor sequences come from a boy younger than two with a congenital heart defect.

The chain carries TRBV27 and TRBJ2-1, with 14 bases lining up with TRBD2. The CDR3 covers 15 residues. Germline V gene lookup returns CDR1 MNHEY and CDR2 SMNVEV (reference sequence). V trimming: 8 bases; J trimming: 2 bases; junction bases outside the gene matches: 2. As DNA, the CDR3 is TGTGCCAGCGGACTAGCGGGAGGAACCTACAATGAGCAGTTCTTC. This codes for CASGLAGGTYNEQFF.

This chain links TRBV27 with TRBJ2-1, with D perhaps matching TRBD2 (5 bases). CDR1 and CDR2 (germline): MNHEY, SMNVEV (reference sequence). Trimming took 1 base from V and 3 from J, leaving 13 bases between them. This CDR3 has 16 amino acids. The DNA of the CDR3 is TGTGCCAGCAGTTTATTGGGGAGCCCGAGCTACAATGAGCAGTTCTTC. It specifies CASSLLGSPSYNEQFF.

The DNA for the CDR3 is TGTGCCAGCTCACCAGGCAAAAAACGCAGGGAAGTAGAGACCCAGTACTTC. It specifies CASSPGKKRREVETQYF. The J gene is TRBJ2-5, the V gene TRBV18; D may be TRBD1 (5 bases). Germline V gene data show CDR1 as KGHSH and CDR2 as LQKENI. The CDR3 contains 17 residues. With 2 bases removed from V and 4 bases from J, the gap between germline ends came to 20 bases.

The chain combines TRBV6-1 with TRBJ2-7; TRBD2 agrees at 10 bases. V lost 1 base and J lost 5; bases outside the gene matches: 5. The CDR3 totals 15 residues. Germline CDR1 is MNHNS and CDR2 is SASEGT. CDR3 nucleotides: TGTGCCAGCAGTGAAGGTCCCAGCGGGAGGGACGAGCAGTACTTC. Protein sequence: CASSEGPSGRDEQYF.

The rearrangement links TRBV6-5 to TRBJ2-3; tentative D call: TRBD1 (5 bases). Germline V gives CDR1 MNHEY, CDR2 SVGAGI. V was cut by 7 bases and J by 2 bases, with 13 bases left in between. The CDR3 loop spans 14 amino acids. CDR3 nucleotide sequence: TGTGCCAGCATATCTTTGGGGCACACAGATACGCAGTATTTT. This translates into CASISLGHTDTQYF.

This clone was seen a handful of times. This chain uses TRBV19 with TRBJ2-6, with D maybe TRBD2 (6 bases). The germline gives CDR1 LNHDA, CDR2 SQIVND (reference sequence). The CDR3 has 14 residues. The germline V and J ends were trimmed by 7 bases and 4 bases, with 11 bases remaining between them. This CDR3 is CASIGGLGANVLTF. CDR3 in DNA: TGTGCCAGTATCGGAGGGCTGGGGGCCAACGTCCTGACTTTC.

The rearrangement uses TRBV2 and TRBJ2-1; 10 positions match TRBD1. The CDR3 extends over 14 amino acids. CDR1 is SNHLY and CDR2 is FYNNEI in the germline V gene. V lost 6 bases, J lost 8 bases, and 7 bases stayed unmatched. The CDR3 coding sequence is TGTGCCAGCAGAGGGGGACAGGGGCGCCATGAGCAGTTCTTC. Translation: CASRGGQGRHEQFF.

The rearrangement uses TRBV29-1 and TRBJ2-7, with a possible D match to TRBD1 (6 bases). In germline, CDR1 is SQVTM, CDR2 ANQGSEA. Trimming shortened V by 2 bases and J by 7 bases, and 12 bases separated the two germline ends. CDR3 size: 12 residues. Here the CDR3 DNA reads TGCAGCGTTGAATCACAGGGTCGGGAGCAGTACTTC. This encodes CSVESQGREQYF.

This chain connects TRBV5-1 to TRBJ2-7, with 12 bases aligning to TRBD2. The germline V gene encodes CDR1 SGHRS and CDR2 YFSETQ. This CDR3 spans 17 amino acids. V lost 3 bases to trimming and J lost 3 bases; unmatched junction nucleotides: 10. This CDR3 reads CASSSYSRLAGVYEQYF. Written as DNA, the CDR3 is TGCGCCAGCAGCTCATATTCCCGACTAGCGGGAGTCTACGAGCAGTACTTC.